This passage covers 14 T cell receptor beta chains from one sample sequenced in a study of a mutant IDH1 vaccine in newly diagnosed glioma. Their target antigens are unknown. This sample's time point: week 23, last vaccination. Doses of 300 ug of mutant IDH1 20-mer peptide were given with topical imiquimod. Assay used: immunoSEQ multiplex PCR; TCRdb lists only in-frame clones, some missing. This table holds approximately 41,000 clones, about 79% found once. The starting material was PBMCs, obtained from a glioma patient whose treatment included an IDH1 peptide vaccine. Source of these receptors: a woman aged 40 to 55 with glioma. Some clones in this sample may be carry-over from other donors' samples.

This clone was detected a few times. The V gene is TRBV4-1, the J gene TRBJ2-2; D uncertain. Trimming took off 1 base at V and 5 bases at J, with 17 bases between the two ends. This CDR3 has 17 amino acids. Germline CDR1 is MGHRA and CDR2 is YSYEKL. CDR3 protein: CASSQVDMGLRTGELFF. The CDR3 nucleotides are TGCGCCAGCAGCCAAGTCGATATGGGGTTAAGAACCGGGGAGCTGTTTTTT.

V usage is TRBV4-1 and J usage is TRBJ1-3; no firm D call. V lost 1 base to trimming and J lost 0 bases, with 13 bases between them. This CDR3 region has 17 residues. Germline V lookup: CDR1 MGHRA, CDR2 YSYEKL. CDR3 sequence: CASSQVITPRSGNTIYF. The CDR3 DNA reads TGCGCCAGCAGCCAAGTCATAACACCCCGCTCTGGAAACACCATATATTTT.

The table lists this clone with a few counts. The chain links TRBV29-1 to TRBJ1-1; 8 nucleotides align to TRBD1. Germline trimming cut 3 bases from V and 2 bases from J; bases unmatched to any gene: 8. Germline V gene sequence: CDR1 SQVTM, CDR2 ANQGSEA. CDR3 size: 15 residues. This CDR3 is CSVDHGQGPNTEAFF. For the CDR3, the DNA is TGCAGCGTTGATCACGGACAGGGTCCAAACACTGAAGCTTTCTTT.

The rearrangement uses TRBV4-3 and TRBJ2-7; 10 bases align to TRBD2. Germline CDR1 reads LGHNA; CDR2 reads YSLEER. After removal of 1 base from V and 2 bases from J, the junction contained 2 bases not matched to a gene. The CDR3 is 15 amino acids. The CDR3 nucleotides read TGCGCCAGCAGCCAAGGGCTAGCGGGAGCCTACGAGCAGTACTTC. This translates into CASSQGLAGAYEQYF.

With regard to this clone: A much larger clone sits a single nucleotide away, making a read error possible. The V and J genes are TRBV11-2 and TRBJ2-5, with D unresolved. V lost 0 bases and J lost 5, with 1 base in between. Germline V gene data show CDR1 as SGHAT and CDR2 as FQNNGV. There are 11 residues in the CDR3. This chain's CDR3 is CASSLEETQYF. CDR3 sequence (DNA): TGTGCCAGCAGCTTAGAGGAGACCCAGTACTTC.

This clone was counted between two and nine times. The chain uses TRBV5-1 and TRBJ2-2; the match to TRBD2 covers 7 bases. J gave up 7 bases and V 4 bases, and 10 bases lay outside the gene matches. Germline V gives CDR1 SGHRS, CDR2 YFSETQ. This CDR3 is built from 15 residues. The CDR3 spells CASSLGLDSGGELFF. Here the CDR3 DNA reads TGCGCCAGCAGCCTTGGACTAGATAGTGGCGGGGAGCTGTTTTTT.

The sample holds one count of this clone. The gene calls are TRBV7-9 and TRBJ2-6; TRBD2 matches at 8 bases. V was pared by 3 bases and J by 3 bases, with 1 base of the junction left unmatched. This CDR3 is built from 15 residues. Germline V gene sequence: CDR1 SEHNR, CDR2 FQNEAQ (reference sequence). The CDR3 spells CASSFAGGGANVLTF. The DNA for the CDR3 is TGTGCCAGCAGCTTCGCGGGAGGTGGGGCCAACGTCCTGACTTTC.

The chain couples TRBV30 to TRBJ1-3; 7 nucleotides agree with TRBD1. CDR3 length: 15 residues. V gave up 0 bases and J gave up 4 bases; unmatched junction bases: 6. Germline assignment: CDR1 GTSNPN and CDR2 SVGIG (reference sequence). This CDR3 is CAWSVGRGQGNTIYF. CDR3 sequence (DNA): TGTGCCTGGAGTGTCGGTAGGGGGCAAGGAAACACCATATATTTT.

There are a few counts of this clone. The V and J genes are TRBV6-5 and TRBJ2-5; 9 bases map to TRBD2. Germline CDR1 reads MNHEY; CDR2 reads SVGAGI. The CDR3 is 14 amino acids. With 3 bases clipped from V and 9 bases from J, the junction kept 8 bases outside the gene matches. CDR3 nucleotide sequence: TGTGCCAGCAGTTATGATCGTGCGGGGGGGGCCCAGTACTTC. As protein: CASSYDRAGGAQYF.

This clone is judged medium-sized (0.01 to 0.1%). The chain couples TRBV2 to TRBJ2-3, with 8 bases fitting TRBD1. This CDR3 contains 14 residues. Germline CDR1 is SNHLY and CDR2 is FYNNEI. V was clipped by 5 bases and J by 3 bases; unmatched bases: 4. The CDR3 DNA reads as TGTGCCAGCAGTTTGGGACAGGAGACAGATACGCAGTATTTT. Translating it yields CASSLGQETDTQYF.

The chain joins TRBV27 to TRBJ1-6; D uncertain. Trimming pared 3 bases from V and 7 bases from J, leaving 4 bases between. The CDR3 runs to 12 residues. Germline V CDR1 and CDR2: MNHEY, SMNVEV (reference sequence). CDR3 sequence reads: CASSLGNSPLHF. In nucleotides, the CDR3 is TGTGCCAGCAGTTTGGGCAATTCACCCCTCCACTTT.

V and J are TRBV29-1 and TRBJ2-3; 7 bases map to TRBD2. With 4 bases clipped from V and 4 bases from J, the junction kept 14 bases outside the gene matches. Per germline, CDR1 SQVTM and CDR2 ANQGSEA. This CDR3 is 16 amino acids long. CDR3 bases: TGCAGCGTTGCGGGAGGCGTATCTCTATCAGCAGATACGCAGTATTTT. This codes for CSVAGGVSLSADTQYF.

V and J are TRBV11-2 and TRBJ2-5; D ambiguous. CDR3 length equals 16 residues. Germline V CDR1 and CDR2: SGHAT, FQNNGV. V lost 3 bases to trimming and J lost 2 bases, with 16 bases between them. The chain's CDR3 is CASSFRGRGLQETQYF. CDR3 bases: TGTGCCAGCAGCTTTCGTGGTAGAGGCCTACAAGAGACCCAGTACTTC.

This chain connects TRBV2 to TRBJ2-7, with TRBD2 identical over 8 bases. The germline CDR1 and CDR2 sequences are SNHLY and FYNNEI. The CDR3 has 14 amino acids. Trimming at V came to 4 bases and at J to 1 base, leaving 3 bases not matched to a gene. For the CDR3, the DNA is TGTGCCAGCAGTGCCAGCGGGAGATCCTACGAGCAGTACTTC. It codes for CASSASGRSYEQYF.